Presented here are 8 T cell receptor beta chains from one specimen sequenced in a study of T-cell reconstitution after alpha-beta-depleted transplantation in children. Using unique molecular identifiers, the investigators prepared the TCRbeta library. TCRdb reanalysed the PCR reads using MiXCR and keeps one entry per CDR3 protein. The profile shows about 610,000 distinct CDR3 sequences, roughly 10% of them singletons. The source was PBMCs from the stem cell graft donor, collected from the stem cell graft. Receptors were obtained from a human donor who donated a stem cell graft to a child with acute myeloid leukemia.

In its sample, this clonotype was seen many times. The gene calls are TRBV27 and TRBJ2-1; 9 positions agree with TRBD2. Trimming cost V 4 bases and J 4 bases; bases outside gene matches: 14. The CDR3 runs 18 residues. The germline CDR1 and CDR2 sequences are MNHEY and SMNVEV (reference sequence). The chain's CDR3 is CASSWVGRLAETYNEQFF. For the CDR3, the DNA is TGTGCCAGCAGTTGGGTGGGGCGACTAGCGGAAACTTACAATGAGCAGTTCTTC.

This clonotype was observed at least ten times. This CDR3 is CASRGDSSYEQYF. CDR3 DNA sequence: TGTGCCAGCAGGGGGGACAGTTCCTACGAGCAGTACTTC. This sequence joins TRBV12-3 or TRBV12-4 and TRBJ2-7, with 7 bases fitting TRBD1. CDR3 length equals 13 residues. The trim removed 6 bases at V and 1 base at J, leaving 3 bases unmatched.

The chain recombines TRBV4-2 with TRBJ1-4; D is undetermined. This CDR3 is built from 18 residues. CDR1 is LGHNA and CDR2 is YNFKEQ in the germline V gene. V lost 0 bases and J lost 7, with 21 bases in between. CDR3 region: CASSQELGLQRTGEKLFF. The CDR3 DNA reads TGTGCCAGCAGCCAAGAGCTGGGCCTTCAGCGAACGGGTGAAAAACTGTTTTTT.

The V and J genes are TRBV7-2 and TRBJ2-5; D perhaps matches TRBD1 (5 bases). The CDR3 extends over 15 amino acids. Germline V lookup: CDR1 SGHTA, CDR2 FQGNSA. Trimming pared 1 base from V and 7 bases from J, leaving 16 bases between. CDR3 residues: CASSLVQGKAGTQYF. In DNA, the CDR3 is TGTGCCAGCAGCTTAGTCCAGGGAAAGGCAGGGACCCAGTACTTC.

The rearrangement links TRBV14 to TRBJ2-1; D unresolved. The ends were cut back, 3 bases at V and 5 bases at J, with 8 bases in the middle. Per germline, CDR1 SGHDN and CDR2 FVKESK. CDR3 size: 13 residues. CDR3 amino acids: CASSQNRHNEQFF. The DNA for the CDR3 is TGTGCCAGCAGCCAGAATAGACACAATGAGCAGTTCTTC.

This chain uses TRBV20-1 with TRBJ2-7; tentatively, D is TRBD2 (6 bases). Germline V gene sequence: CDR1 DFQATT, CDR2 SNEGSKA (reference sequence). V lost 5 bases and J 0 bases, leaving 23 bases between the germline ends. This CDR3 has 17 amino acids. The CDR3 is CSAPPGGVAESSYEQYF. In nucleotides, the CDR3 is TGCAGTGCTCCCCCTGGAGGGGTAGCGGAGAGCTCCTACGAGCAGTACTTC.

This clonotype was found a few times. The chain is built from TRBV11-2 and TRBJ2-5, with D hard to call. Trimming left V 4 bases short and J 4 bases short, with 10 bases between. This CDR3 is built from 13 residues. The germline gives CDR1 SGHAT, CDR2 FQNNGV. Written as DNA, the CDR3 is TGTGCCAGCAGCTCGGACCCGGGAGAGACCCAGTACTTC. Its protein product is CASSSDPGETQYF.

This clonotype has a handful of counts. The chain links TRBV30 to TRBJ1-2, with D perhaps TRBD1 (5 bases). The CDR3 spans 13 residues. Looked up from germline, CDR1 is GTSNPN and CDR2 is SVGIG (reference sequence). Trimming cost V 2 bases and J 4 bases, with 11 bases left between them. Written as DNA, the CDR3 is TGTGCCTGGAGTCCTCGTGACAGCTATGGCTACACCTTC. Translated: CAWSPRDSYGYTF.